This TCR beta chain is from a study of early T cells in non-severe SARS-CoV-2 infection. The V gene lost 1 base and the J gene lost 2 bases, with 9 bases spanning the gap. This CDR3 has 15 residues. Germline V gene data show CDR1 as LGHNA and CDR2 as YSLEER. Each CDR3 protein is one row after TCRdb ran MiXCR on the 5' RACE reads. The sample has more than 70,000 distinct CDR3 sequences; approximately 15% are singletons. The chain has TRBV4-3 and TRBJ2-4; D perhaps matches TRBD1 (6 bases). This TCR was sampled from an adult who was a healthcare worker with PCR-confirmed SARS-CoV-2 infection or an uninfected control (not recorded which). Sequencing used whole blood. DNA of the CDR3: TGCGCCAGCAGCCAAGGCACAGGGACCAAAAACATTCAGTACTTC. Translated: CASSQGTGTKNIQYF.